The TCR beta chain described here comes from a study of blood T cell repertoires in COVID-19. Study details: Donors in the United States, Italy and Spain gave samples during acute or convalescent COVID-19. The analysed material was cDNA or gDNA that came from T cells, B-cell-depleted T cells, or PBMCs.

The method was immunoSEQ multiplex PCR; TCRdb's version includes in-frame clones alone and lacks a portion of them. The table shows some 170,000 clones, with more than 75% occurring only once. The sample holds a few counts of this clone. This CDR3 region has 15 residues. Losses at the gene ends were 2 bases for V and 1 base for J; bases not matched to a gene: 6. CDR1 is SGDLS, CDR2 YYNGEE, per germline. V is TRBV9 and J is TRBJ2-7; 7 nucleotides line up with TRBD2. Sequencing was carried out using peripheral blood. This TCR was sampled from a woman between 65 and 79 years old with acute or convalescent COVID-19. The CDR3 is CASSVGTTFSYEQYF. In DNA form, the CDR3 reads TGTGCCAGCAGCGTCGGGACTACCTTTTCCTACGAGCAGTACTTC.